What follows are 8 T cell receptor beta chains derived from one specimen sequenced in a study of blood T cells in healthy people across ages. With a J-beta primer mix and a sample-barcoded 5' primer, a second PCR ran about 7 to 12 cycles. TCRdb recomputed calls from the 5' RACE reads with MiXCR, one row per CDR3 protein. The sample records roughly 860,000 distinct CDR3 sequences, around 62% being singletons. The sample comprised blood. All receptors come from a man aged 30 to 39 in good health.

The chain combines TRBV12-3 or TRBV12-4 with TRBJ2-4; a weak D match, TRBD1 (6 bases). The V end was cut by 7 bases, the J end by 1 base, with 17 bases between. The CDR3 has 16 residues. CDR3 DNA: TGTGCCAGCACCCAACAGGGTGGTTTGGCCAAAAACATTCAGTACTTC. Residues: CASTQQGGLAKNIQYF.

This sequence joins TRBV7-2 and TRBJ2-7; the match to TRBD1 covers 8 bases. Germline CDR1 and CDR2: SGHTA and FQGNSA. The V segment lost 5 bases and the J segment 3 bases; nucleotides outside the gene matches: 12. This CDR3 spans 16 amino acids. Here the CDR3 reads CASSQDRALARYEQYF. The DNA of the CDR3 is TGTGCCAGCAGCCAGGACAGGGCCCTAGCTCGCTACGAGCAGTACTTC. The variable domain in full, with the rest retrieved from reference TRBV7-2 and TRBJ2-7, is GAGVSQSPSNKVTEKGKDVELRCDPISGHTALYWYRQSLGQGLEFLIYFQGNSAPDKSGLPSDRFSAERTGGSVSTLTIQRTQQEDSAVYLCASSQDRALARYEQYFGPGTRLTVT.

This chain links TRBV4-3 with TRBJ2-1; D gene unclear. The CDR3 is 13 residues long. Germline V gene sequence: CDR1 LGHNA, CDR2 YSLEER. V was shortened by 0 bases and J by 5 bases, with 5 bases between the two germline ends. The CDR3 bases are TGCGCCAGCAGCCAAGATTGGCACAATGAGCAGTTCTTC. Its translation: CASSQDWHNEQFF.

This sequence joins TRBV12-3 or TRBV12-4 and TRBJ1-2; D may be TRBD1 (6 bases). V was clipped by 4 bases and J by 5 bases, with 20 bases between them. The CDR3 contains 16 residues. CDR3 sequence: CASSSRPTGWRYGYTF. In DNA form, the CDR3 reads TGTGCCAGCAGTTCACGCCCGACAGGATGGCGTTATGGCTACACCTTC.

This chain joins TRBV7-9 and TRBJ2-3; D possibly matches TRBD1 or TRBD2 (5 bases each). Germline V gives CDR1 SEHNR, CDR2 FQNEAQ (reference sequence). Trimming took 2 bases from V and 1 from J, leaving 13 bases between them. The CDR3 length is 16 residues. The chain's CDR3 is CASSLPLRGGTDTQYF. For the CDR3, the DNA is TGTGCCAGCAGCTTACCGCTGAGAGGGGGCACAGATACGCAGTATTTT.

This clonotype was recorded a few times. V usage is TRBV10-3 and J usage is TRBJ1-2; 8 bases agree with TRBD1. Per the germline V gene, CDR1 is ENHRY and CDR2 is SYGVKD. Trimming cost V 4 bases and J 8 bases; bases outside gene matches: 3. CDR3 length: 12 residues. The DNA for the CDR3 is TGTGCCATCAGTGCGGCAGGGGGCGGCTACACCTTC. Protein: CAISAAGGGYTF.

V is TRBV20-1 and J is TRBJ2-7; TRBD1 might be the D (6 bases). Per the germline V gene, CDR1 is DFQATT and CDR2 is SNEGSKA (reference sequence). This CDR3 contains 15 residues. Trimming left V 5 bases short and J 3 bases short, with 20 bases between. CDR3 sequence reads: CSASQGVGALYEQYF. The CDR3 region has the DNA TGCAGTGCTTCACAGGGCGTGGGCGCCCTCTACGAGCAGTACTTC.

This clonotype was found a few times. J is TRBJ2-1 and V is TRBV2; D gene unclear. The germline gives CDR1 SNHLY, CDR2 FYNNEI. V was pared by 0 bases and J by 0 bases, with 3 bases between. The CDR3 sequence is 14 residues long. CDR3 in DNA: TGTGCCAGCAGTGAAGCCAGCTCCTACAATGAGCAGTTCTTC. Protein: CASSEASSYNEQFF.